This T cell receptor beta chain was obtained from a study of blood T cell repertoires in COVID-19. As for the study in general: Sites in the United States, Italy and Spain provided acute and convalescent COVID-19 samples. T cells, B-cell-depleted T cells, or PBMCs provided the cDNA or gDNA that served as material.

As originally analysed: Reference gene primer amplification in the assay estimated nucleated cell counts. The table came from immunoSEQ multiplex PCR; TCRdb's copy has only in-frame clones and leaves some out. The V and J calls and clone size were taken over from that table, and D and trimming were inferred from the DNA. This sample has hundreds of thousands of clones, with around 87% found just once. The CDR3 covers 12 residues. Germline-derived CDR1 and CDR2 are MNHNY and SVGAGI (reference sequence). V lost 4 bases to trimming and J lost 16 bases; unmatched junction nucleotides: 7. Material: peripheral blood. This receptor was taken from a woman between 35 and 50 years old who had recovered from COVID-19. The chain is built from TRBV6-6 and TRBJ2-1; 10 nucleotides align to TRBD2. This chain's CDR3 is CASSSSGGRHFF. The CDR3 coding sequence is TGTGCCAGCAGTTCTAGCGGGGGACGTCACTTCTTC.